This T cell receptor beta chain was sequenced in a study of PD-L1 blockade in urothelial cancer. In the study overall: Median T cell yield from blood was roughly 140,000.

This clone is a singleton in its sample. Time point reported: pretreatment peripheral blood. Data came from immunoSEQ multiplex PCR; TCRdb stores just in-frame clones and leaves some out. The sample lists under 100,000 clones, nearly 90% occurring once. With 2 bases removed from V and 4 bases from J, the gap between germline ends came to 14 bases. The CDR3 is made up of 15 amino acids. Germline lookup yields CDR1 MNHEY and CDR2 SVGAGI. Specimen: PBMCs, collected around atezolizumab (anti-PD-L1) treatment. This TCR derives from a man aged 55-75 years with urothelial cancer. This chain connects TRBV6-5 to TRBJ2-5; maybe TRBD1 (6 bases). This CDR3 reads CASSYPGARGETQYF. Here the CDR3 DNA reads TGTGCCAGCAGTTACCCCGGGGCCAGGGGAGAGACCCAGTACTTC.